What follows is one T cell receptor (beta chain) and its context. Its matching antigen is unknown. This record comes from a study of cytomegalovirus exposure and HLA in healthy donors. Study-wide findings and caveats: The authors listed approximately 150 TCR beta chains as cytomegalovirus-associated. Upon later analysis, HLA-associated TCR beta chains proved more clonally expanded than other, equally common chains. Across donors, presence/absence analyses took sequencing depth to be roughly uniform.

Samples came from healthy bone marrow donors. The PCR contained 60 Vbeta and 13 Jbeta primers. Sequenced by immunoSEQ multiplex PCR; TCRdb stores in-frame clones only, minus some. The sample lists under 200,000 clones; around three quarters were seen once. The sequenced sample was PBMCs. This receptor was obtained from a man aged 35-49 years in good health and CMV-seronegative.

CDR3 in DNA: TGTGCCAGCTCACCACCTAGCGGGAGTGGAGATACGCAGTATTTT. This sequence encodes CASSPPSGSGDTQYF. This chain joins TRBV18 and TRBJ2-3, with 9 bases fitting TRBD2. With V trimmed by 0 bases and J by 5 bases, 3 bases remained unmatched. Germline assignment: CDR1 KGHSH and CDR2 LQKENI. The CDR3 extends over 15 amino acids.